A selection of T cell receptor beta chains follows, all from one sample in a study of T cell repertoires in cytomegalovirus infection. These receptors are not linked to any known antigen. A single record per CDR3 protein comes from TCRdb applying MiXCR to the reads. The data contain 100,000 to 150,000 distinct CDR3 sequences, roughly a quarter of them singletons. The sequenced sample consisted of PBMCs, sequenced either directly or after in vitro stimulation (not recorded which). These receptors all stem from a human donor in good health (CMV status not recorded). Some clones in this sample may be carry-over from other donors' samples. The CDR3 runs from the conserved cysteine through the conserved F or W. The D gene is left open where the match is weak. Clone size, where shown, is once, few, many, or a class for clones that have expanded.

d_call	clone_size	v_call	j_call	cdr3_aa	cdr3_nt
TRBD2	many	TRBV7-6	TRBJ2-3	CASSSIAGTSTDTQYF	TGTGCCAGCAGCTCTATAGCGGGAACTAGCACAGATACGCAGTATTTT
NA	many	TRBV6-2/TRBV6-3	TRBJ2-7	CASSTGLQSSYEQYF	TGTGCCAGCAGTACGGGACTGCAGAGCTCCTACGAGCAGTACTTC
TRBD1	NA	TRBV7-9	TRBJ2-7	CASSSLVRDRPKIF	TGTGCCAGCAGCTCTCTCGTCCGGGACAGGCCCAAAATCTTC
TRBD2	few	TRBV5-1	TRBJ2-3	CASSRNQVAGTPDTQYF	TGCGCCAGCAGCCGAAACCAAGTAGCGGGAACACCAGATACGCAGTATTTT
NA	once	TRBV5-1	TRBJ2-7	CASSLRQGPYEQYF	TGCGCCAGCAGCTTGAGGCAGGGACCCTACGAGCAGTACTTC
TRBD2	few	TRBV10-1	TRBJ2-1	CASSELARYNEQFF	TGCGCCAGCAGTGAACTAGCGAGATACAATGAGCAGTTCTTC
NA	few	TRBV7-6	TRBJ1-6	CASSSPQGSTVDSPLHF	TGTGCCAGCAGCTCACCCCAGGGATCAACTGTGGATTCACCCCTCCACTTT
NA	many	TRBV7-2	TRBJ1-5	CASSPGGGLSNQPQHF	TGTGCCAGCAGCCCCGGCGGAGGATTGAGCAATCAGCCCCAGCATTTT
TRBD1	many	TRBV7-2	TRBJ1-3	CASSLLGTDSGNTIYF	TGTGCCAGCAGCCTTCTGGGGACAGACTCTGGAAACACCATATATTTT
NA	NA	TRBV6-6	TRBJ2-2	CASILRGGVNTGELFF	TGTGCCAGCATTCTAAGGGGGGGCGTGAACACCGGGGAGCTGTTTTTT
NA	NA	TRBV30	TRBJ1-4	CAWSPSETGPLTNEKLFF	TGTGCCTGGAGTCCCTCAGAGACAGGACCGCTTACTAATGAAAAACTGTTTTTT
NA	few	TRBV24-1	TRBJ2-3	CATSDYQNTQYF	TGTGCCACCAGTGATTACCAGAATACGCAGTATTTT
TRBD1	few	TRBV19	TRBJ1-5	CASSNRGAMGNQPQHF	TGTGCCAGTAGTAACAGGGGCGCCATGGGCAATCAGCCCCAGCATTTT
NA	few	TRBV7-2	TRBJ1-4	CASSLGIPGREKLFF	TGTGCCAGCAGCTTAGGGATCCCAGGAAGGGAAAAACTGTTTTTT
TRBD2	few	TRBV19	TRBJ2-7	CASSPLLGLAGGGTYEQYF	TGTGCCAGTAGTCCCTTGCTGGGACTAGCGGGAGGGGGCACCTACGAGCAGTACTTC
TRBD1	few	TRBV9	TRBJ1-1	CASSVARDRAEAFF	TGTGCCAGCAGCGTAGCTAGAGACAGGGCTGAAGCTTTCTTT
NA	NA	TRBV15	TRBJ1-1	CATSRDVSIGLLGATEAFF	TGTGCCACCAGCAGAGATGTCAGTATCGGTCTTCTGGGAGCCACTGAAGCTTTCTTT